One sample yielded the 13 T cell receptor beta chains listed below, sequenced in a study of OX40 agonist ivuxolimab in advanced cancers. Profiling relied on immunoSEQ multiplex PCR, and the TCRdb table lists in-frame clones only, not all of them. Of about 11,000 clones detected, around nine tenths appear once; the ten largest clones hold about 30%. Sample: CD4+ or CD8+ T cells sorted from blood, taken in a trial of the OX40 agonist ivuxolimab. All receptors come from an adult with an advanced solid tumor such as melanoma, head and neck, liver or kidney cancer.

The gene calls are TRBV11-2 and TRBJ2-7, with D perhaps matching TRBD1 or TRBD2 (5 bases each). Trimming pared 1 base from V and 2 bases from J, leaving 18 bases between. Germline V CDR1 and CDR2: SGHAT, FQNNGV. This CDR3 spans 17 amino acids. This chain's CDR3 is CASSLVSLGTATYEQYF. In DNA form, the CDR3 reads TGTGCCAGCAGCTTAGTATCCCTTGGGACGGCAACCTACGAGCAGTACTTC.

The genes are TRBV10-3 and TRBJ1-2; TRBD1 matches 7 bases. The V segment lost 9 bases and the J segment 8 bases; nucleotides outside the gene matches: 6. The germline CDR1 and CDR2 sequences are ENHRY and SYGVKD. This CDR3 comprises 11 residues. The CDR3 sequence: CAITDRDGYTF. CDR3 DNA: TGTGCCATAACTGACAGGGACGGCTACACCTTC.

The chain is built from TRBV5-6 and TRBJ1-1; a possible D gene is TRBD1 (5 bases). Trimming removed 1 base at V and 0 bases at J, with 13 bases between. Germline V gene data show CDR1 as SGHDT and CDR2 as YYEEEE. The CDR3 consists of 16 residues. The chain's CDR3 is CASSLLGTALNTEAFF. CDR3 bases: TGTGCCAGCAGCTTGCTAGGGACGGCTCTGAACACTGAAGCTTTCTTT.

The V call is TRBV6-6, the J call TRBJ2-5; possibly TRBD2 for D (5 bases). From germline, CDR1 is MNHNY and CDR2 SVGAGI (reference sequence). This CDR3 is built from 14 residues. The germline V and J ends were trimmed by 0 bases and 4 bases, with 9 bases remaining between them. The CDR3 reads CASSYSWAGETQYF. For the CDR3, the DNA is TGTGCCAGCAGTTACTCGTGGGCGGGAGAGACCCAGTACTTC.

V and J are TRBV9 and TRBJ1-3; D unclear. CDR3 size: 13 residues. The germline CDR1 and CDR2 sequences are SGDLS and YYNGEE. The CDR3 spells CAIGYPSGNTIYF. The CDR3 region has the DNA TGTGCAATCGGCTATCCCTCTGGAAACACCATATATTTT.

Here the CDR3 DNA reads TGTGCCAGCAGCCAACTAGCGGGAGTGAGTGAGCAGTTCTTC. It encodes CASSQLAGVSEQFF. This chain joins TRBV7-3 and TRBJ2-1; 11 bases align to TRBD2. In germline, CDR1 is SGHTA, CDR2 FQGTGA. The CDR3 has 14 residues. The J segment lost 9 bases and the V segment lost 5 bases, leaving 6 bases of the junction unmatched. Complete variable domain (other parts from reference TRBV7-3 and TRBJ2-1): GAGVSQTPSNKVTEKGKYVELRCDPISGHTALYWYRQSLGQGPEFLIYFQGTGAADDSGLPNDRFFAVRPEGSVSTLKIQRTERGDSAVYLCASSQLAGVSEQFFGPGTRLTVL.

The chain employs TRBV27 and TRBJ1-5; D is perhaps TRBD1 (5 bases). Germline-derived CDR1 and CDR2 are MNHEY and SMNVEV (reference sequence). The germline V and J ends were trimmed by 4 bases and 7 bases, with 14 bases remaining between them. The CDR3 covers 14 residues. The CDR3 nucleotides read TGTGCCAGCAGTTCCTCAGGGTTAGGGCAGCCCCAGCATTTT. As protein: CASSSSGLGQPQHF.

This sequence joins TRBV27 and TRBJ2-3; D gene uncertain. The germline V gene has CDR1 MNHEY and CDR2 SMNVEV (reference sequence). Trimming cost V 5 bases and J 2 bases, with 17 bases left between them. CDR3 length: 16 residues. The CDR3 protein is CASSPLGQGHTDTQYF. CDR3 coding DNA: TGTGCCAGCAGTCCCCTCGGTCAAGGGCACACAGATACGCAGTATTTT.

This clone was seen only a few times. The CDR3 coding sequence is TGTGCCAGCAGTGACTCGGGGAGCTCCGGGGAGCTGTTTTTT. Its translation is CASSDSGSSGELFF. The V call is TRBV6-4, the J call TRBJ2-2, with a possible D match to TRBD2 (5 bases). Trimming cost V 0 bases and J 6 bases, with 8 bases left between them. This CDR3 comprises 14 residues. CDR1 is MRHNA and CDR2 is SNTAGT in the germline V gene.

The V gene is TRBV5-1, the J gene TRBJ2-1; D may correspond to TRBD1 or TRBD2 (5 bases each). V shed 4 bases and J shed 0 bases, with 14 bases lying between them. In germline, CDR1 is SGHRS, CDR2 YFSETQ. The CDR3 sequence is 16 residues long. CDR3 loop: CASSGGRRPSYNEQFF. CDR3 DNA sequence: TGCGCCAGCAGCGGGGGACGGAGACCCTCCTACAATGAGCAGTTCTTC.

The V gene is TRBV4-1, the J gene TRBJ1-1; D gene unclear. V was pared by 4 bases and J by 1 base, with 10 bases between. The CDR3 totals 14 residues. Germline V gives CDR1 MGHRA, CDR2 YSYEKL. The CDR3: CASSLLFGNTEAFF. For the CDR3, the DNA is TGCGCCAGCAGCCTCCTGTTTGGGAACACTGAAGCTTTCTTT.

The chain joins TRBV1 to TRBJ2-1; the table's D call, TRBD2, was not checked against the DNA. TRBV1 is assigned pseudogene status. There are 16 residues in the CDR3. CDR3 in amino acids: CTSSQGTGESYNEQFF. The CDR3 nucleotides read TGCACCAGCAGCCAAGGGACGGGAGAGTCCTACAATGAGCAGTTCTTC.

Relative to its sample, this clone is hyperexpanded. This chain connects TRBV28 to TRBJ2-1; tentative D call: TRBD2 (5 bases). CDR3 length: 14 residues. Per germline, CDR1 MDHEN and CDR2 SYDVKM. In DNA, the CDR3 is TGTGCAGCGGAACTGGGTGGCTCCTACAATGAGCAGTTCTTC. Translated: CAAELGGSYNEQFF. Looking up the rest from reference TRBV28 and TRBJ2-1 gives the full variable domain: DVKVTQSSRYLVKRTGEKVFLECVQDMDHENMFWYRQDPGLGLRLIYFSYDVKMKEKGDIPEGYSVSREKKERFSLILESASTNQTSMYLCAAELGGSYNEQFFGPGTRLTVL.